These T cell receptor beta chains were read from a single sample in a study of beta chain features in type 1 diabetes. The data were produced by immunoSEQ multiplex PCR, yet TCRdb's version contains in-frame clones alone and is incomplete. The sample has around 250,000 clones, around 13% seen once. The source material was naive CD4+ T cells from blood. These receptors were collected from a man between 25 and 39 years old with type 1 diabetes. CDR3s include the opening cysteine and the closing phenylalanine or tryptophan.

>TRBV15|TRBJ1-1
CATSREGSNTEAFF
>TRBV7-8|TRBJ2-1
CASSRTSGNEQFF
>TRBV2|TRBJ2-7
CASRQTDSSYEQYF
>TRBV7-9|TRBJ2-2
CASSLFASEDGELFF
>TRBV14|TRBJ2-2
CASSLKGERGPNTGELFF
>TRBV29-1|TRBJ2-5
CSVALAGQETQYF
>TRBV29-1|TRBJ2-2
CSVRTAPAPGELFF
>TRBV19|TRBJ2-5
CASSGLRQETQYF
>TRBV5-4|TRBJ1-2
CASSPSGVRNYGYTF
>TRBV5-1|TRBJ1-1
CASSLVAGSTEAFF
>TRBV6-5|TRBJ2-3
CASEARTGVTDTQYF
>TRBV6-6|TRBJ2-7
CASSPRQAAAYEQYF
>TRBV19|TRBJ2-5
CASSIWASGEETQYF
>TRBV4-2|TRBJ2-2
CASSQGTGSMTGELFF
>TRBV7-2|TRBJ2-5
CASGQGEGTQYF
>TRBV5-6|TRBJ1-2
CASSHHGDYGYTF
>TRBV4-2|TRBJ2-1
CASSQDWLAGVSEQFF
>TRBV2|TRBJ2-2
CASSETASGSTGELFF
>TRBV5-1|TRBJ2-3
CASSSGFGTDTQYF
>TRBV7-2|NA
CASSPSYEQYF
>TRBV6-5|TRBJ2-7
CASGWGTGTYEQYF
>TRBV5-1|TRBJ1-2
CASSLGQDYGYTF
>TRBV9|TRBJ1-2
CASSGTGDRYGYTF
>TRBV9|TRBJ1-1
CASSVAGRSATEAFF
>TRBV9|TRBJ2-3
CASSVAPGTDTQYF
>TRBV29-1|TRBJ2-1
CSTRGTAAYNEQFF
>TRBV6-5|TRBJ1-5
CASSRGVDQPQHF
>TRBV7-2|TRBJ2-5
CASSTTSGRAQETQYF